This TCR beta chain was sequenced in a study of beta chain features in type 1 diabetes. Germline CDR1 and CDR2: SGHVS and FQNEAQ. This CDR3 spans 15 amino acids. Trimming pared 5 bases from V and 3 bases from J, leaving 13 bases between. All of the isolated RNA was reverse transcribed, so expressed TCRB transcripts were sequenced. Sequenced by immunoSEQ multiplex PCR; TCRdb stores in-frame clones only, minus some. The sample lists about 150,000 clones; approximately 9.2% were seen once. This TCR came from a man younger than 35 in good health. What was sequenced was central memory CD4+ T cells from blood. This chain links TRBV7-8 with TRBJ2-2; weak D call: TRBD2 (7 bases). DNA for the CDR3: TGTGCCAGCAGCCGGGACGGGGGGCACACCGGGGAGCTGTTTTTT. The encoded protein is CASSRDGGHTGELFF. Together with reference TRBV7-8 and TRBJ2-2, the CDR3 gives the full variable domain: GAGVSQSPRYKVAKRGQDVALRCDPISGHVSLFWYQQALGQGPEFLTYFQNEAQLDKSGLPSDRFFAERPEGSVSTLKIQRTQQEDSAVYLCASSRDGGHTGELFFGEGSRLTVL.